This passage covers 3 T cell receptor beta chains from one sample sequenced in a study of T cells in Graves' hyperthyroidism and ophthalmopathy. RNA transcripts were the template for amplifying TCR beta CDR3 regions. TCR CDR3 regions were first amplified by RT-PCR with HTBI primers. Using its own MiXCR run on the multiplex PCR reads, TCRdb lists one record per CDR3 protein. The data contain some 490,000 distinct CDR3 sequences, approximately 23% of them singletons. The sample taken for sequencing was blood. The receptors stem from a woman aged 70-85 years with Graves' ophthalmopathy.

The gene calls are TRBV7-9 and TRBJ1-1; 8 nucleotides line up with TRBD1. Unmatched junction bases numbered 2, after V lost 4 bases and J lost 4 bases. The germline CDR1 and CDR2 sequences are SEHNR and FQNEAQ (reference sequence). CDR3 length: 13 amino acids. This chain's CDR3 is CASSSDRVTEAFF. CDR3 nucleotides: TGTGCCAGCAGCTCGGACAGGGTCACTGAAGCTTTCTTT.

The chain uses TRBV4-3 and TRBJ1-5; D ambiguous. Per the germline V gene, CDR1 is LGHNA and CDR2 is YSLEER. CDR3 length: 16 amino acids. Deletions cut 0 bases from V and 2 bases from J, with 11 bases between. The CDR3 here is CASSQDWSIGNQPQHF. Written as DNA, the CDR3 is TGCGCCAGCAGCCAAGATTGGAGCATTGGCAATCAGCCCCAGCATTTT.

This clonotype was seen a handful of times. This sequence joins TRBV3-1 and TRBJ2-3, with D uncertain. Germline CDR1 and CDR2: LGHDT and YNNKEL (reference sequence). The CDR3 has 13 amino acids. V lost 6 bases to trimming and J lost 3 bases, with 10 bases between them. The CDR3, as DNA: TGTGCCAGCAGTTACCGCCCTACAGATACGCAGTATTTT. Translating gives CASSYRPTDTQYF.